This T cell receptor (beta chain) comes out of a study of a mutant IDH1 vaccine in newly diagnosed glioma. Study information: The patients were given eight vaccinations, one each in weeks 1, 3, 5, 7, 11, 15, 19 and 23. First vaccine doses came 4-6 weeks after radiotherapy alone, or with temozolomide cycles. The earlier regimen, radiotherapy, temozolomide, or both, was most often both.

Described time point: week 23, last vaccination. One vaccine dose held 300 ug of mutant IDH1 20-mer peptide and came with topical imiquimod. Each astrocytoma in the donors was new, WHO grade 3 or 4, IDH1-mutant and ATRX-lost. Sequenced by immunoSEQ multiplex PCR; TCRdb stores in-frame clones only, minus some. This table holds about 43,000 clones, approximately 84% found once. From germline, CDR1 is MRHNA and CDR2 SNTAGT. The length of the CDR3 is 15 residues. Trimming stripped 5 bases from V and 2 bases from J, with 16 bases between. Details on this clone: What it binds is unknown.

This sequence joins TRBV6-4 and TRBJ2-7; D gene unclear. This clonotype originated in a woman between 18 and 30 years old with glioma. Some clones in this sample may be carry-over from other donors' samples. The sample in question was PBMCs, obtained from a glioma patient whose treatment included an IDH1 peptide vaccine. The CDR3 reads CASSHSLDTTYEQYF. CDR3 DNA sequence: TGTGCCAGCAGTCATTCTCTAGACACAACCTACGAGCAGTACTTC.